These 23 T cell receptor beta chains were sequenced from one sample in a study of cytomegalovirus exposure and HLA in healthy donors. In the PCR, 60 Vbeta and 13 Jbeta primers were used. Sequenced by immunoSEQ multiplex PCR; TCRdb stores in-frame clones only, minus some. The profile covers about 88,000 clones, with around four fifths appearing a single time and around 2.5% taken by the ten largest. Sequencing was done on a sample of PBMCs. The receptor source for this set is a man aged 25-45 years in good health and CMV-seronegative.

This chain joins TRBV11-2 and TRBJ1-2; the match to TRBD1 covers 8 bases. J gave up 7 bases and V 5 bases, and 9 bases lay outside the gene matches. Germline CDR1 reads SGHAT; CDR2 reads FQNNGV. The CDR3 totals 14 residues. The DNA for the CDR3 is TGTGCCAGCAGCCAGCCAGGGGGCGCGGCTGGCTACACCTTC. Translation gives CASSQPGGAAGYTF.

The chain has TRBV5-1 and TRBJ1-2; 11 bases are shared with TRBD1. Trimming at V came to 7 bases and at J to 4 bases, leaving 12 bases not matched to a gene. The CDR3 runs 16 residues. Per the germline V gene, CDR1 is SGHRS and CDR2 is YFSETQ. CDR3 sequence reads: CASSRGQGDDLYGYTF. CDR3 nucleotides: TGCGCCAGCTCCAGGGGACAGGGGGACGACCTCTATGGCTACACCTTC.

This clone was counted a few times. V is TRBV18 and J is TRBJ1-5, with D perhaps matching TRBD1 (5 bases). V lost 1 base and J 9 bases, leaving 16 bases between the germline ends. Germline V gene sequence: CDR1 KGHSH, CDR2 LQKENI. The CDR3 is 15 amino acids. This chain's CDR3 is CASSPRDGGVGPQHF. Written as DNA, the CDR3 is TGTGCCAGCTCACCACGGGACGGGGGAGTTGGGCCCCAGCATTTT.

This clone was picked up one time. This chain joins TRBV30 and TRBJ2-1, with 10 bases lining up with TRBD1. The CDR3 has 16 amino acids. The junction had 12 bases not matched to a gene; V was cut back by 5 bases and J by 5 bases. Germline CDR1 and CDR2: GTSNPN and SVGIG (reference sequence). The CDR3 here is CAWGGQGRTTNNEQFF. The CDR3 nucleotides read TGTGCCTGGGGGGGACAGGGGAGGACTACTAACAATGAGCAGTTCTTC.

This chain connects TRBV7-9 to TRBJ1-2; TRBD1 aligns across 7 bases. The trim removed 1 base at V and 3 bases at J, leaving 11 bases unmatched. CDR1 and CDR2 from the germline V gene are SEHNR and FQNEAQ (reference sequence). This CDR3 has 17 amino acids. The CDR3 DNA sequence: TGTGCCAGCAGCTTAGTAATTGGGACAGCAAAAGACTATGGCTACACCTTC. Protein sequence: CASSLVIGTAKDYGYTF. The variable domain in full, with the rest retrieved from reference TRBV7-9 and TRBJ1-2, is DTGVSQNPRHKITKRGQNVTFRCDPISEHNRLYWYRQTLGQGPEFLTYFQNEAQLEKSRLLSDRFSAERPKGSFSTLEIQRTEQGDSAMYLCASSLVIGTAKDYGYTFGSGTRLTVV.

The V gene is TRBV7-2, the J gene TRBJ1-2; D is possibly TRBD1 (6 bases). CDR3 size: 14 residues. The V end lost 0 bases, the J end lost 8 bases, and 13 bases lay between the germline ends. Looked up from germline, CDR1 is SGHTA and CDR2 is FQGNSA. This CDR3 reads CASSLALQGNGYTF. CDR3 coding DNA: TGTGCCAGCAGCTTAGCTTTACAGGGTAACGGCTACACCTTC.

The chain is built from TRBV19 and TRBJ1-1, with D tentatively TRBD1 (6 bases). The CDR3 contains 14 residues. Looked up from germline, CDR1 is LNHDA and CDR2 is SQIVND (reference sequence). V was cut by 5 bases and J by 10 bases, with 20 bases left in between. For the CDR3, the DNA is TGTGCCAGTAGTGTAGCGGACAGCTCCCCTCTAGCTTTCTTT. Translating it yields CASSVADSSPLAFF. Full variable domain (missing parts from reference TRBV19 and TRBJ1-1): DGGITQSPKYLFRKEGQNVTLSCEQNLNHDAMYWYRQDPGQGLRLIYYSQIVNDFQKGDIAEGYSVSREKKESFPLTVTSAQKNPTAFYLCASSVADSSPLAFFGQGTRLTVV.

The chain's CDR3 is CAISESGSSYEQYF. The CDR3 region has the DNA TGTGCCATCAGTGAGTCCGGGAGCTCCTACGAGCAGTACTTC. The chain is built from TRBV10-3 and TRBJ2-7; tentative D call: TRBD2 (6 bases). Between the trimmed V and J ends, which lost 0 bases and 0 bases, there was a span of 6 bases. The CDR3 is made up of 14 amino acids. Germline V gene sequence: CDR1 ENHRY, CDR2 SYGVKD.

The chain is built from TRBV6-5 and TRBJ2-2; 11 nucleotides line up with TRBD2. Germline CDR1 is MNHEY and CDR2 is SVGAGI. Germline trimming cut 6 bases from V and 4 bases from J; bases unmatched to any gene: 4. The CDR3 runs 15 residues. CDR3 DNA: TGTGCCAGCAGCCGCGGACTAGCGGGCACCGGGGAGCTGTTTTTT. Translation gives CASSRGLAGTGELFF.

V and J are TRBV7-9 and TRBJ2-7, with D perhaps TRBD2 (6 bases). This CDR3 has 14 residues. Trimming removed 5 bases from V and 0 bases from J, with 11 bases in between. The V gene's germline CDR1 is SEHNR and CDR2 FQNEAQ (reference sequence). In nucleotides, the CDR3 is TGTGCCAGCAGCCCTGGAGGGGACTCCTACGAGCAGTACTTC. Its translation is CASSPGGDSYEQYF.

The chain has TRBV5-6 and TRBJ2-2; D is ambiguous. The V gene lost 0 bases and the J gene lost 5 bases, with 5 bases spanning the gap. The CDR3 contains 13 residues. The germline gives CDR1 SGHDT, CDR2 YYEEEE. CDR3 sequence (DNA): TGTGCCAGCAGCTTGGGTCTTACCGGGGAGCTGTTTTTT. Translated: CASSLGLTGELFF. Supplemented by reference TRBV5-6 and TRBJ2-2, the full variable domain reads DAGVTQSPTHLIKTRGQQVTLRCSPKSGHDTVSWYQQALGQGPQFIFQYYEEEERQRGNFPDRFSGHQFPNYSSELNVNALLLGDSALYLCASSLGLTGELFFGEGSRLTVL.

Details on this clone: Germline is not matched at one junction end, which may reflect a read error. The chain employs TRBV7-7 and TRBJ1-4; perhaps TRBD1 as D (5 bases). The CDR3 length is 14 residues. Germline-derived CDR1 and CDR2 are SSHAT and FNYEAQ (reference sequence). The CDR3 loop reads CASSLASGSEKLFF. The CDR3 DNA sequence: TGTGCTAGCAGCTTAGCATCAGGGTCGGAAAAACTGTTTTTT.

The chain uses TRBV2 and TRBJ2-1; D may be TRBD1 (6 bases). Trimming cost V 6 bases and J 8 bases, with 20 bases left between them. This CDR3 comprises 15 residues. Germline V gene sequence: CDR1 SNHLY, CDR2 FYNNEI. The CDR3 nucleotides are TGTGCCAGCAGGGAACTTGTAGGGGGTAGCGATGAGCAGTTCTTC. It codes for CASRELVGGSDEQFF. Using reference TRBV2 and TRBJ2-1 for the parts outside the CDR3, the full variable domain is EPEVTQTPSHQVTQMGQEVILRCVPISNHLYFYWYRQILGQKVEFLVSFYNNEISEKSEIFDDQFSVERPDGSNFTLKIRSTKLEDSAMYFCASRELVGGSDEQFFGPGTRLTVL.

The chain has TRBV7-8 and TRBJ1-3, with D hard to call. Trimming took 2 bases from V and 0 from J, leaving 8 bases between them. The CDR3 spans 15 residues. Germline V gene sequence: CDR1 SGHVS, CDR2 FQNEAQ. CDR3 sequence (DNA): TGTGCCAGCAGCTTATCTTGGAGCTCTGGAAACACCATATATTTT. Protein product: CASSLSWSSGNTIYF.

The genes are TRBV7-6 and TRBJ2-7; 8 positions agree with TRBD1. CDR3 size: 16 residues. Trimming removed 5 bases from V and 3 bases from J; junction bases left unmatched: 12. The V gene's germline CDR1 is SGHVS and CDR2 FNYEAQ. The CDR3 spells CASSPPSDRGSYEQYF. CDR3 DNA sequence: TGTGCCAGCAGCCCACCTTCAGACAGGGGAAGCTACGAGCAGTACTTC.

The V gene is TRBV11-1, the J gene TRBJ1-5, with D possibly TRBD1 on 5 matching bases. V was pared by 5 bases and J by 5 bases, with 10 bases between. CDR3 length: 13 residues. Germline V gene data show CDR1 as SGHAT and CDR2 as FQDESV (reference sequence). CDR3 region: CASSVDRYQPQHF. For the CDR3, the DNA is TGTGCCAGCAGCGTAGACAGATATCAGCCCCAGCATTTT.

V and J are TRBV7-9 and TRBJ1-1, with TRBD1 identical over 9 bases. CDR1 is SEHNR and CDR2 is FQNEAQ in the germline V gene (reference sequence). V trimming: 5 bases; J trimming: 6 bases; junction bases outside the gene matches: 7. This CDR3 has 14 residues. The CDR3 protein is CASSPGTGIAEAFF. The CDR3 DNA sequence: TGTGCCAGCAGCCCCGGGACAGGGATTGCTGAAGCTTTCTTT.

The J gene is TRBJ1-3, the V gene TRBV28; D is unresolved. V was cut by 4 bases and J by 2 bases, with 6 bases left in between. Looked up from germline, CDR1 is MDHEN and CDR2 is SYDVKM. CDR3 size: 13 residues. CDR3 amino acids: CASSSLTGNTIYF. The CDR3 DNA sequence: TGTGCCAGCAGTTCACTCACTGGAAACACCATATATTTT.

This clone occurred a few times. This sequence joins TRBV6-5 and TRBJ1-6, with D maybe TRBD1 (6 bases). The germline V and J ends were trimmed by 7 bases and 7 bases, with 17 bases remaining between them. CDR1 is MNHEY, CDR2 SVGAGI, per germline. The CDR3 is 15 residues long. The CDR3 sequence is CASTKARTVNSPLHF. CDR3 bases: TGTGCCAGCACCAAGGCCCGGACAGTGAATTCACCCCTCCACTTT.

This clone was seen a few times. This rearrangement joins TRBV28 to TRBJ1-1; D possibly corresponds to TRBD1 (6 bases). The length of the CDR3 is 13 residues. Trimming took 8 bases from V and 2 from J, leaving 12 bases between them. The germline CDR1 and CDR2 sequences are MDHEN and SYDVKM. CDR3 amino acids: CASQGYQNTEAFF. CDR3 sequence (DNA): TGTGCCAGCCAGGGGTATCAAAACACTGAAGCTTTCTTT.

The chain is built from TRBV28 and TRBJ1-1; 7 positions match TRBD1. CDR3 length: 12 amino acids. Losses at the gene ends were 5 bases for V and 8 bases for J; bases not matched to a gene: 5. Germline V gene data show CDR1 as MDHEN and CDR2 as SYDVKM. The CDR3 nucleotides read TGTGCCAGCAGTGCACAGGGGCCCGAAGCTTTCTTT. Its translation: CASSAQGPEAFF.

The V and J genes are TRBV7-9 and TRBJ1-2, with D unclear. The CDR3 runs 14 residues. Trimming removed 1 base from V and 3 bases from J, with 9 bases in between. Per the germline V gene, CDR1 is SEHNR and CDR2 is FQNEAQ (reference sequence). The CDR3 region is CASSLVARDYGYTF. CDR3 sequence (DNA): TGTGCCAGCAGCTTAGTAGCGCGTGACTATGGCTACACCTTC.

The rearrangement uses TRBV5-4 and TRBJ1-2; TRBD1 agrees at 10 bases. Trimming removed 6 bases from V and 2 bases from J; junction bases left unmatched: 10. This CDR3 comprises 16 residues. Germline CDR1 SGHNT, CDR2 YYREEE (reference sequence). CDR3 residues: CASILNPGQGNYGYTF. The CDR3 DNA reads TGTGCCAGCATCCTAAACCCGGGACAGGGGAACTATGGCTACACCTTC.